Sequencing of this TCR beta chain was carried out in a study of blood T cells in healthy people across ages (dated by TCRdb to 2014 to 2015). For context, the study as a whole: In model experiments, template switching captured roughly one uniquely barcoded TCR beta cDNA molecule for every two T cells. Age-related changes in TCR beta repertoire diversity were measured in the study by deep sequencing normalized with unique cDNA molecular identifiers. Donors were grouped into four age groups: young (average roughly 17 years), middle-aged (approximately 41), aged (about 60) and long-lived (approximately 81). To avoid experimental bias, donors of different ages were randomly spread across the sequencing lanes. The study analyzed two additional independent replicas of 1 million unique cDNA reads from the same blood draw for two donors, one aged 18 to 30 and one aged 80 or older.

In the germline V gene, CDR1 corresponds to KGHSH and CDR2 to LQKENI. Between the V and J ends, shortened by 2 bases and 0 bases respectively, the junction contains 8 bases. The CDR3 numbers 14 residues from cysteine through phenylalanine. The read is trimmed to its CDR3 DNA, 42 bases read in frame from base 1. This clonotype was recorded a few times. What antigen it recognizes has not been identified. No quality values exist for individual bases; no much larger clone is one base distant. The library was prepared using 5' RACE. The instrument given in TCRdb is Illumina HiSeq 2500. A second PCR of 7 to 11 cycles was performed with a sample-barcoded 5' primer and a J-beta primer mix. Each TCR beta cDNA molecule received a unique molecular identifier from a template-switch 5' adaptor carrying 12 random nucleotides. Each sample yielded at least 2.5 million CDR3-containing paired-end reads. First-strand cDNA was synthesized from all RNA with the Mint cDNA synthesis kit, primed by a TRBC-specific oligonucleotide. All cDNA was treated with uracil-DNA glycosylase and then went through a first 18-cycle PCR with the universal primers M1SS and BC2_uni_R. For the original study's pipeline: For normalization, 1 million high-quality reads, each with a distinct molecular identifier, were randomly selected from each sample. Instead of being binned into consensus sequences, reads with shared molecular identifiers were discarded. CDR3 identification, clonotype clustering and error correction used MiTCR with a Q25 quality threshold and the strictest error-elimination algorithm. A nonparametric unseen species model with Euler transformation was used to estimate a lower bound on total TCR beta diversity. TCRdb reanalyzed the raw reads on its own, using fastp at Q25 for trimming and MiXCR for clone calling, and kept in-frame beta chains. For every CDR3 protein sequence, its rows merge into one entry that carries the most common genes and DNA. Here the V and J calls rest on TCRdb's processing, not on the authors' analysis. A total of roughly 790,000 distinct CDR3 sequences appear in this sample, roughly two fifths of them only once. The biggest ten clones account for approximately 22% of the sample.

The paper's findings and limits, for the study overall: Compared with the aged group, more naive CD4+ T cells, fewer expanded clones and increased TCR diversity were shown by the long-lived group, suggesting age selection. Bulk unsorted PBMC profiling prevented conclusive comparison of naive and antigen-experienced compartments. A strong correlation was found between observed TCR beta diversity and the percentage of naive T cells measured by flow cytometry. As age increased, observed TCR beta diversity per million T cells dropped in a roughly linear way, and a significant reduction was already evident by age around 41. Total diversity estimates from one million sequenced T cells were considered lower bounds and underestimates. Donor CMV infection status was unknown, potentially confounding age-related changes in expanded clonotypes.

The roughly 37 donors, aged about 6 to 100 years, were systemically healthy Caucasian individuals from Russia. Each donor gave 9 to 10 milliliters of peripheral blood, collected into EDTA-treated Vacutainer tubes. Ficoll-Paque density-gradient centrifugation was used to isolate PBMCs, with at least 6.5 million per sample. Trizol reagent was used to extract total RNA from PBMCs, with at least 5.5 micrograms per sample. For every donor, an aliquot of PBMCs went through flow cytometry to measure the percentages of naive CD45RAhigh/CD27high T cells. The clonotype comes from a woman aged 60-70 years in good health. The sample consisted of blood. Recombination joined TRBV18 with TRBJ2-7; a tentative D match to TRBD2 spans 6 bases. Here the CDR3 is given as CASSPMGGSYEQYF. In nucleotide form, the sequence is TGTGCCAGCTCACCAATGGGGGGCTCCTACGAGCAGTACTTC.